Reported below is one TCR beta chain. This clone appeared a single time. The specificity of this receptor is unknown. No per-base quality is available; no much larger clone lies one base away. TCRbeta CDR3 regions were amplified from genomic DNA by means of the immunoSEQ Assay, a bias-controlled multiplex PCR. The source study handled its data this way. Within the assay, amplification of reference gene primers was used to estimate how many nucleated cells each sample contained. To quantify the absolute abundance of each unique TCRbeta CDR3 rearrangement, sequence reads were collapsed and filtered. For each sample, productive Simpson clonality was calculated as the square root of Simpson's diversity index over productive rearrangements. The source is immuneACCESS, and TCRdb retained only in-frame sequences with V and J called. Part of the clones is not carried over; for the studies checked, unresolved V genes explain less than half of this, and the remainder is unexplained. V and J calls and clone size are as listed in that table; D and trimming were resolved from the DNA. In all, the sample holds roughly 150,000 clones, and 65% to 85% of those were seen once. Of the sample, less than 20% is held by the ten largest clones.

This sample was taken from a study of blood T cell repertoires in COVID-19 (dated by TCRdb to 2018 to 2021). In the study overall: Samples from collaborators originated in the United States, Italy and Spain and spanned both the acute and convalescent phases of COVID-19. Samples came from the ongoing ImmuneRACE study (first 160 participants) plus 1,254 subjects from 6 global collaborators. The dataset comprised deeply sampled blood TCRbeta repertoires from subjects exposed to, actively infected with, or recovered from COVID-19. The prospective study material was composed of cDNA or gDNA derived from T cells, B-cell-depleted T cells, or PBMCs. A de-identified subject ID, COVID-19 status, age in years and sex were almost always included in the sample metadata. A freely available public database, intended as a resource for researchers studying the immune response to SARS-CoV-2, is where the repertoires were released. Where HLA class I and class II types were available, the types were taken from metadata supplied by the sample provider, not from assay-based typing. Paper-wide results and their limitations: The amount of clinical and demographic metadata varied by source and participant and was provided uncurated.

Samples from volunteer blood donors who had recovered from COVID-19 were contributed by a second Seattle source. The collaborating institutions used their own protocols to collect whole blood in K2EDTA tubes. For TCRbeta analysis, collaborator samples were shipped as frozen whole blood, as isolated PBMCs, or as DNA extracted from either sample type. Via the germline V gene (reference sequence), CDR1 is GTSNPN and CDR2 SVGIG. The CDR3 spans 13 residues, from the cysteine through the phenylalanine. The entry retains the CDR3 DNA only, 39 bases that are in frame from base 1. The germline ends are 10 bases apart after V is trimmed by 5 bases and J by 0 bases.

Sequenced input: peripheral blood. The receptor was derived from a woman aged 70-85 years who had recovered from COVID-19. Here the chain combines TRBV30 and TRBJ1-1; TRBD1 is possibly the D segment (5 matching bases). The bases read TGTGCCTGGGGGCGGGACCTGAACACTGAAGCTTTCTTT. This translates into CAWGRDLNTEAFF.